This T cell receptor beta chain comes out of a study of yellow fever vaccine responses in identical twins. TCRdb re-called the RT-PCR reads through MiXCR, storing one row per CDR3 protein. The sample yields about 18,000 distinct CDR3 sequences, under 80% seen once. The CDR3 sequence is 15 residues long. In germline, CDR1 is MNHEY, CDR2 SMNVEV (reference sequence). The V and J ends lost 3 bases and 4 bases, in that order; junction bases with no gene match: 5. The source of this sequence is a woman aged 18 to 35 who received the yellow fever vaccine. The chain employs TRBV27 and TRBJ2-1, with 8 positions matching TRBD1. Sequencing used T cells from blood (PBMCs), unsorted or a sorted subset (not recorded which), obtained before or after yellow fever vaccination (not recorded which). The CDR3 here is CASSFGTGYYNEQFF. CDR3 DNA: TGTGCCAGCAGTTTTGGGACAGGCTATTACAATGAGCAGTTCTTC.